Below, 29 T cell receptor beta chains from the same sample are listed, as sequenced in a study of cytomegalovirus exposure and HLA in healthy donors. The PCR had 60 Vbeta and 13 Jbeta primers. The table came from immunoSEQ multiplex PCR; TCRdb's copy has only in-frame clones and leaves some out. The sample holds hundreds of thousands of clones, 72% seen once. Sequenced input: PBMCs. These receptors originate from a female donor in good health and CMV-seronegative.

In DNA form, the CDR3 reads TGTGCCAGCAGTGGCGGGAGCAATCAGCCCCAGCATTTT. This encodes CASSGGSNQPQHF. The chain links TRBV7-9 to TRBJ1-5, with D unresolved. Germline CDR1 SEHNR, CDR2 FQNEAQ (reference sequence). Trimming removed 6 bases from V and 1 base from J, with 7 bases in between. This CDR3 has 13 residues.

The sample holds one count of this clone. CDR3 coding DNA: TGTGCCAGCGCACTCAGGGGCTTCGGGGCGTACGAGCAGTACTTC. Translation gives CASALRGFGAYEQYF. This chain joins TRBV6-5 and TRBJ2-7; D might be TRBD1 (6 bases). Germline lookup yields CDR1 MNHEY and CDR2 SVGAGI. The CDR3 contains 15 residues. V was trimmed by 8 bases and J by 4 bases, leaving 21 bases between them.

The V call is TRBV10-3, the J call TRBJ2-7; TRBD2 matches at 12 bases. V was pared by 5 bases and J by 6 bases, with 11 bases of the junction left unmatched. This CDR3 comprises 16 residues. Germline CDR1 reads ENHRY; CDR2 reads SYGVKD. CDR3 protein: CAISTSDGTSGSEQYF. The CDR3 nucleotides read TGTGCCATCAGTACCTCAGACGGGACTAGCGGGTCCGAGCAGTACTTC.

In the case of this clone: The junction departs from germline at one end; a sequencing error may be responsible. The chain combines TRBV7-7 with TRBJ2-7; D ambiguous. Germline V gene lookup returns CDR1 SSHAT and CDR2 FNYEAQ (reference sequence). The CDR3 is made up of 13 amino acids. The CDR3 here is CASSLADSYEQYF. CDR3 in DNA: TGTGCTAGCAGCTTGGCCGACTCCTACGAGCAGTACTTC. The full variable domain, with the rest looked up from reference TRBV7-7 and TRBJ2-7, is GAGVSQSPRYKVTKRGQDVTLRCDPISSHATLYWYQQALGQGPEFLTYFNYEAQPDKSGLPSDRFSAERPEGSISTLTIQRTEQRDSAMYRCASSLADSYEQYFGPGTRLTVT.

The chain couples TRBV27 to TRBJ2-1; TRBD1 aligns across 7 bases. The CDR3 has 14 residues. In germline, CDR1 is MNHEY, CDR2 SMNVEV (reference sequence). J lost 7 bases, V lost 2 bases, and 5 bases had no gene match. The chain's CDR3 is CASSLEGASNEQFF. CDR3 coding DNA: TGTGCCAGCAGTTTAGAGGGGGCGAGTAATGAGCAGTTCTTC.

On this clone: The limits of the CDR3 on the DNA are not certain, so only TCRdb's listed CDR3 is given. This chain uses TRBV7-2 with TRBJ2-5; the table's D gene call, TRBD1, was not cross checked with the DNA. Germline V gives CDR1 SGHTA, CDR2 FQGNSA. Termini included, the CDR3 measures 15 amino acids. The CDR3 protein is CASSLVSLDRHEQYF.

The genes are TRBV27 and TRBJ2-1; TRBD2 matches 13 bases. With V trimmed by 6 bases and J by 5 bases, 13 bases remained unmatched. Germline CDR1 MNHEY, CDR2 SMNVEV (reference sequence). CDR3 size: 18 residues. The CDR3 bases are TGTGCCAGCAGCTTTTATGGGACTAGCGGGATAAAGAACAATGAGCAGTTCTTC. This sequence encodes CASSFYGTSGIKNNEQFF.

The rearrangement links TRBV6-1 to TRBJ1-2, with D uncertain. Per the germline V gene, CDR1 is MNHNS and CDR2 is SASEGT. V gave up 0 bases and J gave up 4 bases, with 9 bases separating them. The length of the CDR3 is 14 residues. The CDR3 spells CASSEALRSYGYTF. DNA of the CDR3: TGTGCCAGCAGTGAAGCGCTAAGGAGCTATGGCTACACCTTC.

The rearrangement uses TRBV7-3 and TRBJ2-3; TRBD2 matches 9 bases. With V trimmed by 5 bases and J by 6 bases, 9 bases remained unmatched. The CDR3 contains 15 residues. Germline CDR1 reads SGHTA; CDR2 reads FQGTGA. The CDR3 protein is CASSPIAGATDTQYF. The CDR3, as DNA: TGTGCCAGCAGCCCGATAGCGGGAGCTACGGATACGCAGTATTTT.

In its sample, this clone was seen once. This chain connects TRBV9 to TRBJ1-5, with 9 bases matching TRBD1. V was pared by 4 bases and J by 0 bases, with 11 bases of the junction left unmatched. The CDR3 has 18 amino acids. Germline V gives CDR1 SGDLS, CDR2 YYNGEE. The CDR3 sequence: CASSPGDRVGASNQPQHF. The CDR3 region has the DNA TGTGCCAGCAGCCCTGGGGACAGGGTGGGGGCTAGCAATCAGCCCCAGCATTTT.

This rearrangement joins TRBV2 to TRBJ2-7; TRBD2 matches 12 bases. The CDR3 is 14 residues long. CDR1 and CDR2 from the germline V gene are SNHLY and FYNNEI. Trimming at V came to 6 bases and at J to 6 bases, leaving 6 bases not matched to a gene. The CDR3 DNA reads TGTGCCAGCAGGTTGACTAGCGGGAGAAGCGAGCAGTACTTC. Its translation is CASRLTSGRSEQYF. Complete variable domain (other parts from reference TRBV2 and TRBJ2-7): EPEVTQTPSHQVTQMGQEVILRCVPISNHLYFYWYRQILGQKVEFLVSFYNNEISEKSEIFDDQFSVERPDGSNFTLKIRSTKLEDSAMYFCASRLTSGRSEQYFGPGTRLTVT.

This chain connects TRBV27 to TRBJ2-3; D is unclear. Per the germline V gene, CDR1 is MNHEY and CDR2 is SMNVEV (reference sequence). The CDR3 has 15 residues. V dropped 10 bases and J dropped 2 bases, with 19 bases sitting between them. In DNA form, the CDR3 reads TGTGCCATCAGAAGAGGTGCCCGCTACACAGATACGCAGTATTTT. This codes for CAIRRGARYTDTQYF.

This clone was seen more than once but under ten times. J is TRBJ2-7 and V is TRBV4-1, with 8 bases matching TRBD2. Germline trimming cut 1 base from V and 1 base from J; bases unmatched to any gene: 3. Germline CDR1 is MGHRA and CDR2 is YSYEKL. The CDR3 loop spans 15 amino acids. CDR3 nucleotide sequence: TGCGCCAGCAGCCAAGTATTAGCGGGGTCCTACGAGCAGTACTTC. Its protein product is CASSQVLAGSYEQYF.

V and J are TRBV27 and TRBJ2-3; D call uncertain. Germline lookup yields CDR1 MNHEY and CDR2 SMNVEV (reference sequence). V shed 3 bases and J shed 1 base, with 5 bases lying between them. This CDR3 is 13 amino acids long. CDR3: CASSLTRTDTQYF. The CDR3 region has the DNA TGTGCCAGCAGTTTGACACGCACAGATACGCAGTATTTT.

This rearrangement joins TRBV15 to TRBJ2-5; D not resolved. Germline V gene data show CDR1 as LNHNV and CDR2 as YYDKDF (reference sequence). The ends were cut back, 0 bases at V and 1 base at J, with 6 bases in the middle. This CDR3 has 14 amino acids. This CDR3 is CATSRDNGQETQYF. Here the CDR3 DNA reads TGTGCCACCAGCAGAGATAACGGCCAAGAGACCCAGTACTTC.

CDR3 nucleotides: TGTGCCAGCAGTAACCGGGACAACACCTACGAGCAGTACTTC. Translating gives CASSNRDNTYEQYF. The chain carries TRBV28 and TRBJ2-7; TRBD1 is a possible D gene (6 bases). Germline V gives CDR1 MDHEN, CDR2 SYDVKM. The CDR3 has 14 residues. V shed 5 bases and J shed 2 bases, with 13 bases lying between them.

DNA for the CDR3: TGTGCCAGCAGTGGCGGATATGGCTACACCTTC. Translation gives CASSGGYGYTF. This chain links TRBV7-9 with TRBJ1-2; D not certain. Deletions cut 6 bases from V and 5 bases from J, with 7 bases between. This CDR3 spans 11 amino acids. Germline V gene sequence: CDR1 SEHNR, CDR2 FQNEAQ (reference sequence).

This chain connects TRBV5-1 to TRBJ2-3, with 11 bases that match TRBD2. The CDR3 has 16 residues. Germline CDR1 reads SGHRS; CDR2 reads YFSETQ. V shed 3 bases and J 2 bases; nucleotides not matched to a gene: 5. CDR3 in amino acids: CASSSGLAGLTDTQYF. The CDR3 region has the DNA TGCGCCAGCAGCTCCGGACTAGCGGGCCTCACAGATACGCAGTATTTT.

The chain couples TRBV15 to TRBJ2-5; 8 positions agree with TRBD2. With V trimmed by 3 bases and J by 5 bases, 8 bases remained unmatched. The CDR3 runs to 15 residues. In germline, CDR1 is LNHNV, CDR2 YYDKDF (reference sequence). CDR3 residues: CATSSDGRAGETQYF. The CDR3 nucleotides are TGTGCCACCAGCAGCGACGGGAGGGCCGGTGAGACCCAGTACTTC. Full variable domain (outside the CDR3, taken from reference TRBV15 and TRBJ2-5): DAMVIQNPRYQVTQFGKPVTLSCSQTLNHNVMYWYQQKSSQAPKLLFHYYDKDFNNEADTPDNFQSRRPNTSFCFLDIRSPGLGDTAMYLCATSSDGRAGETQYFGPGTRLLVL.

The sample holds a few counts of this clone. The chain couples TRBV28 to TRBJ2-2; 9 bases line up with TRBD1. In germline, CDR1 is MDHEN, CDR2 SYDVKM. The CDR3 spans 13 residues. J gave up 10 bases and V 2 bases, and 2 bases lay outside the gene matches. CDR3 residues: CASSLGQGMELFF. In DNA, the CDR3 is TGTGCCAGCAGTTTAGGACAGGGGATGGAGCTGTTTTTT.

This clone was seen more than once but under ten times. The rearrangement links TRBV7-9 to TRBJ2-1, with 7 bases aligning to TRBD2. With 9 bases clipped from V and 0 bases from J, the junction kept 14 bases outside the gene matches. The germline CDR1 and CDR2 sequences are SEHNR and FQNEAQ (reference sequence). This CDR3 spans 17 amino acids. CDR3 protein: CASTWGGRTSSYNEQFF. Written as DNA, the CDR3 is TGTGCCAGTACCTGGGGGGGGAGGACTTCCTCCTACAATGAGCAGTTCTTC.

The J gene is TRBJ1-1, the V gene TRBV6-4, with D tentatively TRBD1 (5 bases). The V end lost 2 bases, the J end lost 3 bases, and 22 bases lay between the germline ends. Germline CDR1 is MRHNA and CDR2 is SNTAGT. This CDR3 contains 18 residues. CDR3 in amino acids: CASSDESPSGEVDTEAFF. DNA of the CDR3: TGTGCCAGCAGTGACGAATCCCCTTCGGGGGAGGTGGACACTGAAGCTTTCTTT.

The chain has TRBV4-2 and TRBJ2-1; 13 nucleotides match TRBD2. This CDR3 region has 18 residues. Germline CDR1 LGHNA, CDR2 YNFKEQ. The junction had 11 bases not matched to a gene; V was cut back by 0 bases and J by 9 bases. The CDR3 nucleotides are TGTGCCAGCAGCCAAGATATTGGAGGACTAGCGGGAGCAGGTGAGCAGTTCTTC. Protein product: CASSQDIGGLAGAGEQFF.

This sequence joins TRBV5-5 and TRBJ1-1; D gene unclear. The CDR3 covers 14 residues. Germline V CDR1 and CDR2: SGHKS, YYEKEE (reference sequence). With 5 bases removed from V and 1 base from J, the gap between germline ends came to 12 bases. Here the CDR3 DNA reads TGTGCCAGCAGTCTGTCGCCGGGGAACACTGAAGCTTTCTTT. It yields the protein CASSLSPGNTEAFF.

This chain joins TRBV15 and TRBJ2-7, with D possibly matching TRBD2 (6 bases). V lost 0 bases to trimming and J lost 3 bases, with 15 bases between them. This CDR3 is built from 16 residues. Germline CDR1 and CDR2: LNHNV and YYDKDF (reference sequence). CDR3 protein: CATSRDRVLADYEQYF. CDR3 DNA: TGTGCCACCAGCAGAGATCGGGTGTTAGCGGACTACGAGCAGTACTTC. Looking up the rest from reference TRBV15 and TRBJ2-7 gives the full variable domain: DAMVIQNPRYQVTQFGKPVTLSCSQTLNHNVMYWYQQKSSQAPKLLFHYYDKDFNNEADTPDNFQSRRPNTSFCFLDIRSPGLGDTAMYLCATSRDRVLADYEQYFGPGTRLTVT.

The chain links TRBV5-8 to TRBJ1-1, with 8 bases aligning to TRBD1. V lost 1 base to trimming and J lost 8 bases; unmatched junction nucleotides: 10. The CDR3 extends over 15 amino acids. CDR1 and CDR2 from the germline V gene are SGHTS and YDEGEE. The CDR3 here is CASSLWSQGAHEAFF. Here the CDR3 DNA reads TGTGCCAGCAGCTTGTGGTCTCAGGGGGCCCACGAAGCTTTCTTT.

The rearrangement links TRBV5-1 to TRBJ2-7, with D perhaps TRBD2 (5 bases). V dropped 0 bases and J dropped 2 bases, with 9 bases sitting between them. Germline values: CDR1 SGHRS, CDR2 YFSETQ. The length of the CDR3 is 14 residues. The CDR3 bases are TGCGCCAGCAGCTTGGCTCTGGGAGCCTACGAGCAGTACTTC. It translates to CASSLALGAYEQYF.

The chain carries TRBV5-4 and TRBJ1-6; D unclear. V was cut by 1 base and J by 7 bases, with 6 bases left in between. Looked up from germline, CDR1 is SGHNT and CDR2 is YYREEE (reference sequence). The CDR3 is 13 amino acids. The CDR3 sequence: CASSLSRNSPLHF. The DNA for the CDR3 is TGTGCCAGCAGCTTGTCCAGGAATTCACCCCTCCACTTT. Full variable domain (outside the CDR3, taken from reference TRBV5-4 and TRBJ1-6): ETGVTQSPTHLIKTRGQQVTLRCSSQSGHNTVSWYQQALGQGPQFIFQYYREEENGRGNFPPRFSGLQFPNYSSELNVNALELDDSALYLCASSLSRNSPLHFGNGTRLTVT.

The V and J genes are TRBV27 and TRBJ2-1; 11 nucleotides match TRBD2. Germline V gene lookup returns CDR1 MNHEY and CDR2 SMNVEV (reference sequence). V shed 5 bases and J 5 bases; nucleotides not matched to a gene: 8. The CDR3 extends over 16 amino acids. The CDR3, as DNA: TGTGCCAGCAGTCGACGGACTAGCGGGCCCCACAATGAGCAGTTCTTC. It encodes CASSRRTSGPHNEQFF.